This paragraph reports one TCR beta chain. The antigen is unknown. Researchers ran the assay at a deep level. The repertoire was sequenced with immunoSEQ multiplex PCR; TCRdb's copy has only in-frame clones and lacks some. The data show about 800,000 clones, 95% to 97% seen once. CD45RO-negative cells were positively selected for CCR7, leaving out terminally differentiated effector memory CD45RA+ cells. There are 16 residues in the CDR3. CDR1 is MDHEN and CDR2 is SYDVKM in the germline V gene. Trimming took off 4 bases at V and 2 bases at J, with 17 bases between the two ends. The sample is drawn from a study of shared clonotypes between healthy human individuals. General study findings and limits: When compared with the clonotypes that were shared by all four sorted-subset donors, the non-shared clonotypes turned out to have lower generation probabilities. Even with large depth, rarefaction showed that sorted-subset sequencing was incomplete.

This TCR came from a man aged 25 to 40 in good health. The specimen sequenced was naive CD8+ T cells sorted from blood. This rearrangement joins TRBV28 to TRBJ2-5; D unresolved. This CDR3 is CASSSPLVQAQETQYF. The CDR3 region has the DNA TGTGCCAGCAGTTCCCCACTGGTCCAGGCTCAAGAGACCCAGTACTTC.